A single sample gave rise to the 27 T cell receptor beta chains below, sequenced in a study of CD8 T cells in ankylosing spondylitis. TCRdb re-analysed the 5' RACE reads in MiXCR, keeping a single row per CDR3 protein. The table includes roughly 250,000 distinct CDR3 sequences, roughly 8.6% detected once. Sequenced sample: blood, either unsorted or a sorted T cell fraction (not recorded which). These receptors all stem from a male donor with ankylosing spondylitis or in good health (not recorded which).

This clonotype occurred many times. The V and J genes are TRBV7-8 and TRBJ2-1, with D perhaps TRBD2 (6 bases). There are 19 residues in the CDR3. CDR1 SGHVS and CDR2 FQNEAQ come from the germline V gene. V was shortened by 2 bases and J by 0 bases, with 20 bases between the two germline ends. The CDR3 protein is CASSLPTGERRFSYNEQFF. The CDR3 region has the DNA TGTGCCAGCAGCTTACCCACGGGGGAGCGGAGATTCTCCTACAATGAGCAGTTCTTC.

The chain has TRBV4-3 and TRBJ1-2; 7 bases agree with TRBD1. J was trimmed by 4 bases and V by 0 bases; bases with no gene match: 11. This CDR3 spans 17 amino acids. Germline V gene data show CDR1 as LGHNA and CDR2 as YSLEER. The CDR3 reads CASSQDRTGIGSYGYTF. The CDR3 nucleotides read TGCGCCAGCAGCCAAGACAGGACAGGCATAGGCTCCTATGGCTACACCTTC.

This clonotype was counted many times. The rearrangement joins TRBV20-1 to TRBJ1-4, with D unclear. CDR3 length: 14 amino acids. Germline V lookup: CDR1 DFQATT, CDR2 SNEGSKA (reference sequence). The V end lost 4 bases, the J end lost 5 bases, and 14 bases lay between the germline ends. CDR3 DNA: TGCAGTGCTACCCGGAACCACGAAAATGAAAAACTGTTTTTT. Residues: CSATRNHENEKLFF.

This clonotype was recorded at least ten times. This chain links TRBV12-3 or TRBV12-4 with TRBJ2-7, with D perhaps given as TRBD1 or TRBD2 (6 bases each). V lost 5 bases and J lost 2, with 13 bases in between. The CDR3 consists of 14 residues. In DNA form, the CDR3 reads TGTGCCAGCAGTCCCGGAGGGGGGCCCTACGAGCAGTACTTC. Translation: CASSPGGGPYEQYF.

This clonotype was detected ten times or more. This chain joins TRBV11-2 and TRBJ2-3; D is possibly TRBD2 (6 bases). The germline CDR1 and CDR2 sequences are SGHAT and FQNNGV. The CDR3 is 17 residues long. Between the trimmed V and J ends, which lost 3 bases and 1 base, there was a span of 17 bases. The CDR3 spells CASSFLWGGGGTDTQYF. The CDR3 nucleotides read TGTGCCAGCAGCTTCCTCTGGGGCGGCGGGGGCACAGATACGCAGTATTTT.

This clonotype was recorded many times. The rearrangement links TRBV24-1 to TRBJ2-2, with 9 bases identical to TRBD1. The CDR3 sequence is 17 residues long. Germline-derived CDR1 and CDR2 are KGHDR and SFDVKD. The J segment lost 3 bases and the V segment lost 6 bases, leaving 10 bases of the junction unmatched. The CDR3 loop is CATSSTGGEEYTGELFF. The CDR3 DNA is TGTGCCACCAGTTCAACAGGGGGCGAGGAGTACACCGGGGAGCTGTTTTTT.

This clonotype was seen a handful of times. The chain couples TRBV20-1 to TRBJ1-5; perhaps TRBD1 as D (6 bases). The CDR3 has 15 residues. Per the germline V gene, CDR1 is DFQATT and CDR2 is SNEGSKA (reference sequence). The germline V and J ends were trimmed by 4 bases and 2 bases, with 15 bases remaining between them. The CDR3 region is CSATWGGGGNQPQHF. The CDR3 DNA is TGCAGTGCTACATGGGGGGGGGGCGGCAATCAGCCCCAGCATTTT.

There are many counts of this clonotype. The J gene is TRBJ2-4, the V gene TRBV7-2; 7 bases agree with TRBD2. This CDR3 has 14 residues. Looked up from germline, CDR1 is SGHTA and CDR2 is FQGNSA. The J segment lost 8 bases and the V segment lost 7 bases, leaving 11 bases of the junction unmatched. CDR3 in amino acids: CASTMGREGYIQYF. The CDR3 DNA is TGTGCCAGCACCATGGGCAGGGAGGGGTACATTCAGTACTTC.

This clonotype appeared once. A much larger clone differs by one base, so this may be a read error. CDR3 sequence (DNA): TGTGCCAGCAGCCAAGGGGTCACAGATACGCAGTATTTT. As protein: CASSQGVTDTQYF. This chain uses TRBV14 with TRBJ2-3; D is unclear. The CDR3 is 13 amino acids. Between the trimmed V and J ends, which lost 1 base and 2 bases, there was a span of 4 bases. Germline CDR1 reads SGHDN; CDR2 reads FVKESK. Variable domain in full (rest from reference TRBV14 and TRBJ2-3): EAGVTQFPSHSVIEKGQTVTLRCDPISGHDNLYWYRRVMGKEIKFLLHFVKESKQDESGMPNNRFLAERTGGTYSTLKVQPAELEDSGVYFCASSQGVTDTQYFGPGTRLTVL.

With respect to this clonotype: A single base separates this from a much larger clone, so it may be a read error. This chain connects TRBV7-9 to TRBJ2-2; D not resolved. Germline V gene sequence: CDR1 SEHNR, CDR2 FQNEAQ (reference sequence). The CDR3 runs to 13 residues. CDR3 in DNA: TGTGCCAGCAGCTTAGAGAACTCCGGGGAGCTGTTTTTT. This translates into CASSLENSGELFF.

This chain uses TRBV5-1 with TRBJ2-7; 7 bases fit TRBD1. This CDR3 region has 15 residues. V dropped 1 base and J dropped 6; count of bases not matched to a gene: 10. Germline CDR1 SGHRS, CDR2 YFSETQ. The CDR3 coding sequence is TGCGCCAGCAGCTTGTACGGGACAGAGGAGGTCGAGCAGTACTTC. This sequence encodes CASSLYGTEEVEQYF.

The sample holds many counts of this clonotype. This chain uses TRBV9 with TRBJ2-1, with TRBD1 matching over 9 bases. Germline V lookup: CDR1 SGDLS, CDR2 YYNGEE. This CDR3 is built from 15 residues. V lost 3 bases and J lost 2; bases outside the gene matches: 3. CDR3 DNA sequence: TGTGCCAGCAGCGAGACAGGGGGACCCTACAATGAGCAGTTCTTC. Encoded protein: CASSETGGPYNEQFF.

There are a few counts of this clonotype. V and J are TRBV5-1 and TRBJ1-1, with 9 bases that match TRBD1. The CDR3 contains 15 residues. Per the germline V gene, CDR1 is SGHRS and CDR2 is YFSETQ. After removal of 4 bases from V and 1 base from J, the junction contained 5 bases not matched to a gene. This CDR3 reads CASSEQGAKNTEAFF. The CDR3 nucleotides are TGCGCCAGCAGCGAACAGGGGGCGAAGAACACTGAAGCTTTCTTT.

This clonotype appeared many times. The chain is built from TRBV20-1 and TRBJ2-1; TRBD2 agrees at 13 bases. This CDR3 comprises 14 residues. V lost 5 bases to trimming and J lost 8 bases; unmatched junction nucleotides: 6. Germline assignment: CDR1 DFQATT and CDR2 SNEGSKA (reference sequence). In nucleotides, the CDR3 is TGCAGTGCTCCGACTAGCGGGAGGAAATATGAGCAGTTCTTC. This translates into CSAPTSGRKYEQFF.

This clonotype was seen ten or more times. The chain has TRBV20-1 and TRBJ2-1; the match to TRBD2 covers 10 bases. Germline V gene data show CDR1 as DFQATT and CDR2 as SNEGSKA (reference sequence). The CDR3 sequence is 14 residues long. With V trimmed by 5 bases and J by 2 bases, 3 bases remained unmatched. For the CDR3, the DNA is TGCAGTGCTCGGACTAGCGGTGCCTACAATGAGCAGTTCTTC. This gives the protein CSARTSGAYNEQFF.

This clonotype was seen many times. V gene TRBV15 combines with J gene TRBJ2-1, with D uncertain. The germline V gene has CDR1 LNHNV and CDR2 YYDKDF (reference sequence). This CDR3 contains 15 residues. V was trimmed by 6 bases and J by 0 bases, leaving 12 bases between them. CDR3: CATSFSLSSYNEQFF. The CDR3, as DNA: TGTGCCACCAGTTTTTCTCTGAGCTCCTACAATGAGCAGTTCTTC. The whole variable domain, remainder taken from reference TRBV15 and TRBJ2-1, is DAMVIQNPRYQVTQFGKPVTLSCSQTLNHNVMYWYQQKSSQAPKLLFHYYDKDFNNEADTPDNFQSRRPNTSFCFLDIRSPGLGDTAMYLCATSFSLSSYNEQFFGPGTRLTVL.

This clonotype appeared many times. The V and J genes are TRBV7-2 and TRBJ2-1, with unresolved D. CDR3 length: 13 amino acids. Trimming took off 3 bases at V and 5 bases at J, with 8 bases between the two ends. Germline loops: CDR1 SGHTA, CDR2 FQGNSA. Here the CDR3 reads CASSFRRDNEQFF. CDR3 DNA: TGTGCCAGCAGCTTTCGACGCGACAATGAGCAGTTCTTC. The full variable domain, in which reference TRBV7-2 and TRBJ2-1 provide the parts outside the CDR3, is GAGVSQSPSNKVTEKGKDVELRCDPISGHTALYWYRQSLGQGLEFLIYFQGNSAPDKSGLPSDRFSAERTGGSVSTLTIQRTQQEDSAVYLCASSFRRDNEQFFGPGTRLTVL.

The sample holds many counts of this clonotype. The chain couples TRBV12-3 or TRBV12-4 to TRBJ1-6; TRBD1 might be the D (5 bases). Trimming removed 2 bases from V and 8 bases from J, with 10 bases in between. There are 14 residues in the CDR3. CDR3 loop: CASSLQGSYSPLHF. CDR3 sequence (DNA): TGTGCCAGCAGTTTACAGGGTTCTTATTCACCCCTCCACTTT.

Many counts were recorded for this clonotype. This chain joins TRBV7-9 and TRBJ1-2; D gene unclear. From germline, CDR1 is SEHNR and CDR2 FQNEAQ (reference sequence). The ends were cut back, 0 bases at V and 4 bases at J, with 15 bases in the middle. The CDR3 totals 16 residues. CDR3 DNA: TGTGCCAGCAGCTTAGCACGAGGGAGCTTAGCCTATGGCTACACCTTC. This sequence encodes CASSLARGSLAYGYTF.

This clonotype was observed a handful of times. The chain recombines TRBV7-6 with TRBJ2-2, with a weak D call TRBD1 (6 bases). The germline CDR1 and CDR2 sequences are SGHVS and FNYEAQ. V was shortened by 1 base and J by 4 bases, with 13 bases between the two germline ends. The CDR3 runs to 16 residues. CDR3 sequence (DNA): TGTGCCAGCAGCTTAGGGGATGGGGGCGGCACCGGGGAGCTGTTTTTT. This codes for CASSLGDGGGTGELFF.

This clonotype has more than one count but fewer than ten. The V call is TRBV5-1, the J call TRBJ2-6; TRBD1 might be the D (5 bases). CDR1 and CDR2 from the germline V gene are SGHRS and YFSETQ. The length of the CDR3 is 17 residues. Trimming shortened V by 0 bases and J by 4 bases, and 14 bases separated the two germline ends. The CDR3 bases are TGCGCCAGCAGCTTGGGAAACGCAGGGTCCGGGGCCAACGTCCTGACTTTC. Protein: CASSLGNAGSGANVLTF.

This clonotype has at least ten counts. This chain uses TRBV20-1 with TRBJ2-1; no clear D. Germline V gene data show CDR1 as DFQATT and CDR2 as SNEGSKA (reference sequence). V shed 0 bases and J shed 9 bases, with 12 bases lying between them. The CDR3 runs to 13 residues. CDR3 loop: CSARDFDLTEQFF. The CDR3 nucleotides read TGCAGTGCTAGAGATTTCGACCTAACTGAGCAGTTCTTC.

Ten or more counts support this clonotype. Relative to the germline gene, one junction end is altered; a read error may explain this. This chain connects TRBV7-7 to TRBJ2-5; 13 bases agree with TRBD2. The length of the CDR3 is 15 residues. Germline loops: CDR1 SSHAT, CDR2 FNYEAQ (reference sequence). The CDR3 DNA reads as TGTGCTAGCAGGCAACTAGCGGGGGGGGAAGAGACCCAGTACTTC. Translating it yields CASRQLAGGEETQYF.

This clonotype has ten or more counts. The chain is built from TRBV7-2 and TRBJ2-5; 7 bases fit TRBD1. V was pared by 1 base and J by 3 bases, with 8 bases of the junction left unmatched. Germline values: CDR1 SGHTA, CDR2 FQGNSA. CDR3 size: 16 residues. The CDR3: CASSLESRGIEETQYF. The CDR3 DNA follows: TGTGCCAGCAGCTTAGAATCCAGGGGGATCGAAGAGACCCAGTACTTC.

This clonotype occurred many times. This sequence joins TRBV20-1 and TRBJ1-3; 9 nucleotides align to TRBD1. Germline V lookup: CDR1 DFQATT, CDR2 SNEGSKA (reference sequence). J lost 0 bases, V lost 0 bases, and 3 bases had no gene match. The CDR3 consists of 16 residues. CDR3 sequence (DNA): TGCAGTGCTAGAGATGGGACAGGGTACTCTGGAAACACCATATATTTT. This codes for CSARDGTGYSGNTIYF.

This clonotype has a count of ten or more. This chain connects TRBV12-3 or TRBV12-4 to TRBJ1-1, with no clear D. The CDR3 extends over 14 amino acids. With 3 bases removed from V and 5 bases from J, the gap between germline ends came to 13 bases. In nucleotides, the CDR3 is TGTGCCAGCAGTTTTTTCGGATCGTCGACTGAAGCTTTCTTT. Its protein is CASSFFGSSTEAFF.

This clonotype was detected ten times or more. The genes are TRBV7-3 and TRBJ2-1; D unclear. Germline values: CDR1 SGHTA, CDR2 FQGTGA. The CDR3 has 15 residues. V lost 2 bases and J lost 0, with 8 bases in between. The CDR3 here is CASSLVHSSYNEQFF. The DNA for the CDR3 is TGTGCCAGCAGCTTAGTGCATAGCTCCTACAATGAGCAGTTCTTC.